The 21 T cell receptor beta chains below all came from one sample that was sequenced in a study of T cell responses to AZD1222 COVID-19 vaccine. Only in-frame clones appear in the TCRdb table, and some are missing; sequencing was by immunoSEQ multiplex PCR. The sample lists under 200,000 clones, 94% occurring once. The starting material was peripheral blood, obtained on day 0 of AZD1222 vaccination. The origin of the receptors is an adult in good health.

This chain connects TRBV20-1 to TRBJ1-5, with D uncertain. The V gene lost 3 bases and the J gene lost 4 bases, with 10 bases spanning the gap. CDR1 DFQATT and CDR2 SNEGSKA come from the germline V gene (reference sequence). The CDR3 is 13 residues long. The CDR3 region has the DNA TGCAGTGCTAGTCCGGGGAGGAATCAGCCCCAGCATTTT. Translated, it gives CSASPGRNQPQHF.

The chain is built from TRBV4-1 and TRBJ1-2, with D uncertain. V lost 1 base, J lost 1 base, and 10 bases lay in between. CDR1 MGHRA and CDR2 YSYEKL come from the germline V gene. The CDR3 is 15 residues long. CDR3 sequence reads: CASSQGRSVNYGYTF. The CDR3 bases are TGCGCCAGCAGCCAAGGGCGGTCCGTTAACTATGGCTACACCTTC.

This chain joins TRBV12-3 or TRBV12-4 and TRBJ2-5; unclear D gene. The CDR3 runs to 12 residues. V lost 6 bases, J lost 7 bases, and 12 bases lay in between. CDR3 in amino acids: CASRTTMGTQYF. The DNA for the CDR3 is TGTGCCAGCAGGACGACGATGGGGACCCAGTACTTC.

This chain uses TRBV6-1 with TRBJ1-2, with a tentative D call TRBD1 (6 bases). Trimming shortened V by 0 bases and J by 8 bases, and 16 bases separated the two germline ends. CDR3 length: 15 amino acids. Germline V gene lookup returns CDR1 MNHNS and CDR2 SASEGT. CDR3: CASSEAGRGWEGYTF. As DNA, the CDR3 is TGTGCCAGCAGTGAAGCGGGCAGGGGATGGGAAGGCTACACCTTC.

The genes are TRBV6-4 and TRBJ2-3, with TRBD1 matching 9 bases. After removal of 3 bases from V and 5 bases from J, the junction contained 6 bases not matched to a gene. Germline-derived CDR1 and CDR2 are MRHNA and SNTAGT. CDR3 size: 15 residues. The DNA for the CDR3 is TGTGCCAGCAGTGAGGGACAGGGAGGGAGAGATACGCAGTATTTT. This encodes CASSEGQGGRDTQYF.

The V gene is TRBV3-1 (or the pseudogene TRBV3-2), the J gene TRBJ2-4; 7 nucleotides align to TRBD2. The CDR3 has 14 amino acids. Germline V gene data show CDR1 as LGHDT and CDR2 as YNNKEL (reference sequence). J gave up 2 bases and V 8 bases, and 6 bases lay outside the gene matches. The DNA for the CDR3 is TGTGCCAGCGTCGGGGGGAAGACCAAAAACATTCAGTACTTC. Translating it yields CASVGGKTKNIQYF.

The rearrangement links TRBV6-5 to TRBJ1-2; D perhaps matches TRBD1 (6 bases). Germline loops: CDR1 MNHEY, CDR2 SVGAGI. V lost 7 bases, J lost 2 bases, and 14 bases lay in between. The CDR3 is 14 residues long. The CDR3 spells CASIPIQGNYGYTF. The CDR3 region has the DNA TGTGCCAGCATCCCCATACAGGGAAACTATGGCTACACCTTC.

This chain connects TRBV7-6 to TRBJ1-2; D gene ambiguous. V was trimmed by 0 bases and J by 0 bases, leaving 8 bases between them. Germline CDR1 SGHVS, CDR2 FNYEAQ. The CDR3 runs 15 residues. The CDR3 nucleotides read TGTGCCAGCAGCTTAGCGGACCGGCCTAACTATGGCTACACCTTC. This gives the protein CASSLADRPNYGYTF. Drawing the rest from reference TRBV7-6 and TRBJ1-2, the complete variable domain is GAGVSQSPRYKVTKRGQDVALRCDPISGHVSLYWYRQALGQGPEFLTYFNYEAQQDKSGLPNDRFSAERPEGSISTLTIQRTEQRDSAMYRCASSLADRPNYGYTFGSGTRLTVV.

V gene TRBV28 combines with J gene TRBJ2-1, with 7 bases identical to TRBD1. Unmatched junction bases numbered 7, after V lost 6 bases and J lost 8 bases. The CDR3 is 13 residues long. Germline V gene data show CDR1 as MDHEN and CDR2 as SYDVKM. The CDR3 here is CASRQGGTDEQFF. CDR3 DNA: TGTGCCAGCAGACAAGGGGGCACGGATGAGCAGTTCTTC.

The DNA for the CDR3 is TGTGCCAGCAGTTCGGGCAATGAGCAGTTCTTC. This translates into CASSSGNEQFF. The V and J genes are TRBV12-3 or TRBV12-4 and TRBJ2-1; D uncertain. The CDR3 extends over 11 amino acids. Trimming took 4 bases from V and 6 from J, leaving 4 bases between them.

V usage is TRBV15 and J usage is TRBJ1-1; D is undetermined. The V and J ends lost 0 bases and 3 bases respectively, with 8 bases between them. The CDR3 consists of 14 residues. The V gene's germline CDR1 is LNHNV and CDR2 YYDKDF (reference sequence). CDR3: CATSRERRDTEAFF. In DNA, the CDR3 is TGTGCCACCAGCAGAGAGAGACGGGACACTGAAGCTTTCTTT.

This chain uses TRBV5-1 with TRBJ1-1; D call uncertain. The V gene lost 1 base and the J gene lost 2 bases, with 6 bases spanning the gap. CDR3 length equals 13 residues. CDR1 and CDR2 (germline): SGHRS, YFSETQ. DNA of the CDR3: TGCGCCAGCAGCTTGTTAGCAAACACTGAAGCTTTCTTT. Translating gives CASSLLANTEAFF.

This chain connects TRBV10-3 to TRBJ1-2, with D perhaps TRBD1 (5 bases). Trimming removed 3 bases from V and 8 bases from J, with 10 bases in between. The CDR3 has 12 amino acids. Germline assignment: CDR1 ENHRY and CDR2 SYGVKD. CDR3 protein: CAISDRDGGYTF. Written as DNA, the CDR3 is TGTGCCATCAGTGACAGGGATGGAGGCTACACCTTC.

The chain links TRBV27 to TRBJ1-4; TRBD1 aligns across 7 bases. CDR3 length: 16 residues. The V segment lost 0 bases and the J segment 7 bases; nucleotides outside the gene matches: 8. In germline, CDR1 is MNHEY, CDR2 SMNVEV (reference sequence). The CDR3 DNA is TGTGCCAGCAGTTTATCACAACAGGGGAATAGTGAAAAACTGTTTTTT. This codes for CASSLSQQGNSEKLFF. The variable domain in full, completed from reference TRBV27 and TRBJ1-4, reads EAQVTQNPRYLITVTGKKLTVTCSQNMNHEYMSWYRQDPGLGLRQIYYSMNVEVTDKGDVPEGYKVSRKEKRNFPLILESPSPNQTSLYFCASSLSQQGNSEKLFFGSGTQLSVL.

J is TRBJ2-7 and V is TRBV7-2, with D uncertain. This CDR3 contains 14 residues. The germline gives CDR1 SGHTA, CDR2 FQGNSA. V was clipped by 0 bases and J by 6 bases, with 12 bases between them. CDR3 protein: CASSLAAIGREQYF. CDR3 coding DNA: TGTGCCAGCAGCTTAGCCGCCATCGGTCGCGAGCAGTACTTC.

The rearrangement uses TRBV5-1 and TRBJ2-2; tentative D call: TRBD1 (6 bases). In germline, CDR1 is SGHRS, CDR2 YFSETQ. The CDR3 runs to 16 residues. Trimming took 1 base from V and 4 from J, leaving 14 bases between them. Written as DNA, the CDR3 is TGCGCCAGCAGCTTGAAATTACAGGGATTCACCGGGGAGCTGTTTTTT. This sequence encodes CASSLKLQGFTGELFF.

The gene calls are TRBV19 and TRBJ1-5; 7 bases are a match to TRBD1. This CDR3 contains 15 residues. Unmatched junction bases numbered 9, after V lost 5 bases and J lost 5 bases. CDR1 and CDR2 (germline): LNHDA, SQIVND (reference sequence). The DNA for the CDR3 is TGTGCCAGTAGTTTGAGGGGGCGAAACTATCAGCCCCAGCATTTT. Translation gives CASSLRGRNYQPQHF.

V and J are TRBV4-1 and TRBJ1-2; D unresolved. V was pared by 2 bases and J by 0 bases, with 7 bases between. The CDR3 contains 14 residues. Germline assignment: CDR1 MGHRA and CDR2 YSYEKL. CDR3 loop: CASSQIGSNYGYTF. CDR3 DNA sequence: TGCGCCAGCAGCCAAATAGGGTCTAACTATGGCTACACCTTC.

This chain links TRBV28 with TRBJ1-2; unclear D gene. The CDR3 runs to 14 residues. Trimming took 3 bases from V and 3 from J, leaving 11 bases between them. The germline CDR1 and CDR2 sequences are MDHEN and SYDVKM. The CDR3 nucleotides are TGTGCCAGCAGTTTTGGCGCGGATTACTATGGCTACACCTTC. Translating it yields CASSFGADYYGYTF.

This chain links TRBV18 with TRBJ2-7; D gene unclear. CDR3 size: 14 residues. The germline V gene has CDR1 KGHSH and CDR2 LQKENI. Trimming pared 1 base from V and 2 bases from J, leaving 9 bases between. CDR3 sequence: CASSPQERTYEQYF. CDR3 in DNA: TGTGCCAGCTCACCACAGGAACGAACCTACGAGCAGTACTTC.

The chain carries TRBV5-1 and TRBJ1-2, with TRBD1 as a possible D gene (5 bases). Germline V CDR1 and CDR2: SGHRS, YFSETQ. V gave up 4 bases and J gave up 8 bases, with 24 bases separating them. The CDR3 loop spans 16 amino acids. This CDR3 reads CASSGAPETAREGYTF. CDR3 DNA sequence: TGCGCCAGCAGCGGGGCCCCCGAGACAGCCCGGGAGGGCTACACCTTC. Full variable domain (outside the CDR3, taken from reference TRBV5-1 and TRBJ1-2): KAGVTQTPRYLIKTRGQQVTLSCSPISGHRSVSWYQQTPGQGLQFLFEYFSETQRNKGNFPGRFSGRQFSNSRSEMNVSTLELGDSALYLCASSGAPETAREGYTFGSGTRLTVV.